One and the same sample provided the 7 T cell receptor beta chains below, sequenced in a study of blood T cell repertoires in COVID-19. This table comes from immunoSEQ multiplex PCR, and its TCRdb copy is limited to in-frame clones, with some not included. The repertoire includes 100,000 to 150,000 clones, approximately 85% of them detected once, and about 17% sits in the top ten. The sequenced material came from peripheral blood. The origin of the receptors is a man under 40 with COVID-19, enrolled during active disease.

The gene calls are TRBV9 and TRBJ2-7; TRBD2 matches at 8 bases. The CDR3 spans 15 residues. V lost 0 bases and J lost 5; bases outside the gene matches: 7. Germline values: CDR1 SGDLS, CDR2 YYNGEE. The CDR3 DNA reads as TGTGCCAGCAGCGTAGGGTTAAGCGGGAGAGACGAGCAGTACTTC. It specifies CASSVGLSGRDEQYF.

The genes are TRBV4-3 and TRBJ1-1; perhaps TRBD1 as D (5 bases). V lost 1 base to trimming and J lost 2 bases, with 14 bases between them. Germline assignment: CDR1 LGHNA and CDR2 YSLEER. The CDR3 loop spans 16 amino acids. DNA of the CDR3: TGCGCCAGCAGCCAAGTTTTATTGACAGTTAACACTGAAGCTTTCTTT. This gives the protein CASSQVLLTVNTEAFF.

This clone has more than one count but fewer than ten. This sequence joins TRBV4-3 and TRBJ1-3; possibly TRBD1 for D (6 bases). Looked up from germline, CDR1 is LGHNA and CDR2 is YSLEER. V was trimmed by 4 bases and J by 0 bases, leaving 16 bases between them. The CDR3 extends over 17 amino acids. In DNA form, the CDR3 reads TGCGCCAGCAGCCGACAATTACAGGGCCCCTCTGGAAACACCATATATTTT. The encoded protein is CASSRQLQGPSGNTIYF.

This sequence joins TRBV18 and TRBJ1-4; no firm D call. Germline assignment: CDR1 KGHSH and CDR2 LQKENI. V lost 1 base, J lost 3 bases, and 3 bases lay in between. The CDR3 runs to 13 residues. This CDR3 is CASSPQPNEKLFF. The CDR3 DNA reads TGTGCCAGCTCACCACAGCCTAATGAAAAACTGTTTTTT.

J is TRBJ2-3 and V is TRBV5-1; 8 nucleotides match TRBD2. Germline V CDR1 and CDR2: SGHRS, YFSETQ. Trimming cost V 7 bases and J 5 bases; bases outside gene matches: 9. The CDR3 extends over 14 amino acids. CDR3 in amino acids: CASGLGGVEDTQYF. CDR3 nucleotide sequence: TGCGCCAGCGGACTCGGGGGGGTTGAAGATACGCAGTATTTT. Based on the CDR3 plus reference TRBV5-1 and TRBJ2-3, the full variable domain is KAGVTQTPRYLIKTRGQQVTLSCSPISGHRSVSWYQQTPGQGLQFLFEYFSETQRNKGNFPGRFSGRQFSNSRSEMNVSTLELGDSALYLCASGLGGVEDTQYFGPGTRLTVL.

This sequence joins TRBV7-2 and TRBJ1-6; TRBD1 matches 9 bases. The germline V gene encodes CDR1 SGHTA and CDR2 FQGNSA. The CDR3 consists of 15 residues. With V trimmed by 6 bases and J by 5 bases, 5 bases remained unmatched. DNA of the CDR3: TGTGCCAGCAGACGACAGGGGGACCATAATTCACCCCTCCACTTT. It specifies CASRRQGDHNSPLHF.

The chain couples TRBV18 to TRBJ1-2, with D possibly being TRBD1 (6 bases). Trimming took off 4 bases at V and 7 bases at J, with 19 bases between the two ends. The CDR3 covers 15 residues. Germline CDR1 KGHSH, CDR2 LQKENI. DNA of the CDR3: TGTGCCAGCTCACAGGAAACGGGGGGCCCGATTGGCTACACCTTC. Translation: CASSQETGGPIGYTF.